Listed below are T cell receptor beta chains from one sample, sequenced in a study of T cell repertoires in cytomegalovirus infection. TCRdb redid the calling of the reads with MiXCR, one entry per CDR3 protein. The sample carries roughly 230,000 distinct CDR3 sequences, over 15% recorded once. What was sequenced was CD8+ T cells from PBMCs. These receptors originate from a human donor in good health (CMV status not recorded). Some clones in this sample may be carry-over from other donors' samples. CDR3s include the opening cysteine and the closing phenylalanine or tryptophan. D genes are given only for firm matches. Clone size is not always given. Where it is, it says once, few, many or a class for expanded clones.

length | size | J | D | V | DNA | CDR3
16 | many | TRBJ2-1 | TRBD2 | TRBV6-1 | TGTGCCAGCAGGGGGACTAGCGGGGGCTCCTACAATGAGCAGTTCTTC | CASRGTSGGSYNEQFF
13 | NA | TRBJ1-2 | NA | TRBV6-4 | TGTGCCAGCAGTGACCTGCGGGAAAATGGCTACACCTTC | CASSDLRENGYTF
14 | NA | TRBJ2-7 | NA | TRBV18 | TGTGCCAGCTCACCCCCGGGGTACAGCGACGAGCAGTACTTC | CASSPPGYSDEQYF
13 | few | TRBJ2-3 | NA | TRBV4-3 | TGCGCCAGCAGCCAAGAGACCACAGATACGCAGTATTTT | CASSQETTDTQYF
14 | NA | TRBJ2-5 | TRBD2 | TRBV29-1 | TGCAGCGTCGAACGCGGGGGGGCCTCGGAGACCCAGTACTTC | CSVERGGASETQYF
15 | NA | TRBJ2-7 | TRBD1 | TRBV7-7 | TGTGCTAGCAGTTTGAGGACAGGGTCTAAGTACGAGCAGTACTTC | CASSLRTGSKYEQYF
14 | NA | TRBJ2-1 | TRBD2 | TRBV7-9 | TGTGCCAGCAGCCGGGTAGCGGGGACGGATGAGCAGTTCTTC | CASSRVAGTDEQFF
19 | NA | TRBJ1-1 | NA | TRBV19 | TGTGCCAGTAGTCTAGTGGGCACAGAGAACCCCCCAATGAACACTGAAGCTTTCTTT | CASSLVGTENPPMNTEAFF
15 | NA | TRBJ2-5 | TRBD2 | TRBV4-1 | TGCGCCAGCAGCCTATTACTAGCGGGGCAAGAGACCCAGTACTTC | CASSLLLAGQETQYF
16 | few | TRBJ1-5 | NA | TRBV7-8 | TGTGCCAGCAGCTTAGGCCCACAGGGTAGGAATCAGCCCCAGCATTTT | CASSLGPQGRNQPQHF
17 | NA | TRBJ1-1 | NA | TRBV25-1 | TGTGCCAGCAGTGAATTCTGGGGCAGGGACCTTGGTGAAGGAGCTTTCTTT | CASSEFWGRDLGEGAFF
11 | NA | TRBJ2-7 | NA | TRBV27 | TGTGCCAGTCAATACAGTGGCGAGCAGTACTTC | CASQYSGEQYF
13 | many | TRBJ1-2 | NA | TRBV7-9 | TGTGCCAGCAGCTTAGTCTTCGACTATGGCTACACCTTC | CASSLVFDYGYTF
13 | many | TRBJ1-4 | NA | TRBV28 | TGTGCCAGCAGTTTCGCTAAGGGAGAAAAACTGTTTTTT | CASSFAKGEKLFF
12 | many | TRBJ1-4 | NA | TRBV28 | TGTGCCAGCAGTACCGGTGGCGAAAAACTGTTTTTT | CASSTGGEKLFF
14 | few | TRBJ1-1 | NA | TRBV6-5 | TGTGCCAGCAGTGTGGACAGTCCGAACACTGAAGCTTTCTTT | CASSVDSPNTEAFF
12 | many | TRBJ2-7 | NA | TRBV11-2 | TGTGCCAGCAGCTTAGCGGGGTACGAGCAGTACTTC | CASSLAGYEQYF
15 | NA | TRBJ2-5 | NA | TRBV11-2 | TGTGCCAGCAGCTTAGATCTTGGAGAGAAAGAGACCCAGTACTTC | CASSLDLGEKETQYF
16 | NA | TRBJ2-3 | TRBD2 | TRBV9 | TGTGCCAGCAGCGTAGGTAGCGGGGCCTTAACGGATACGCAGTATTTT | CASSVGSGALTDTQYF
14 | few | TRBJ2-3 | TRBD1 | TRBV7-6 | TGTGCCAGCAGCCAACGGACAGGGTCAGATACGCAGTATTTT | CASSQRTGSDTQYF
15 | few | TRBJ1-6 | NA | TRBV28 | TGTGCCAGCAGTTTTCTCGGCGAAACGAATTCACCCCTCCACTTT | CASSFLGETNSPLHF
13 | many | TRBJ2-7 | NA | TRBV5-4 | TGTGCCAGCAGCTTGCAAGGGCCCTACGAGCAGTACTTC | CASSLQGPYEQYF
17 | few | TRBJ2-3 | NA | TRBV20-1 | TGCAGTGCTAGAAACCCGGCTAGGCGGGGGCGCACAGATACGCAGTATTTT | CSARNPARRGRTDTQYF
15 | few | TRBJ1-1 | TRBD1 | TRBV28 | TGTGCCAGCAGTTCGAATCCATTCGACAGGGCTGAAGCTTTCTTT | CASSSNPFDRAEAFF
18 | many | TRBJ1-1 | NA | TRBV6-1 | TGTGCCAGCAGTGACTCATTCGACAGCCTTTGGATGAACACTGAAGCTTTCTTT | CASSDSFDSLWMNTEAFF
15 | many | TRBJ1-5 | NA | TRBV7-2 | TGTGCCAGCAGCTTATACGTGACAGTTAATCAGCCCCAGCATTTT | CASSLYVTVNQPQHF
15 | few | TRBJ1-5 | NA | TRBV5-1 | TGCGCCAGCAGCTTGACAGGGTTGAGCAATCAGCCCCAGCATTTT | CASSLTGLSNQPQHF
16 | NA | TRBJ1-6 | TRBD1 | TRBV20-1 | TGCAGTGCTAGTGGGACAGGCTTCTCCTATAATTCACCCCTCCACTTT | CSASGTGFSYNSPLHF
14 | many | TRBJ2-2 | NA | TRBV7-6 | TGTGCCAGCAGCCCAAATTGGAACACCGGGGAGCTGTTTTTT | CASSPNWNTGELFF
19 | few | TRBJ2-7 | NA | TRBV2 | TGTGCCAGCAGTGGTCGAAGCCTACCGGGTAGCCCAATCTCCTACGAGCAGTACTTC | CASSGRSLPGSPISYEQYF
15 | NA | TRBJ2-7 | NA | TRBV10-3 | TGTGCCATCAGTTCCGGCGGCATCTATTCCTACGAGCAGTACTTC | CAISSGGIYSYEQYF
15 | many | TRBJ2-2 | TRBD1 | TRBV12-3/TRBV12-4 | TGTGCCAGCATGACAGGGTTCGCGAACACCGGGGAGCTGTTTTTT | CASMTGFANTGELFF
12 | NA | TRBJ2-7 | NA | TRBV27 | TGTGCCAGCAGGGACAGTCTTTACGAGCAGTACTTC | CASRDSLYEQYF
17 | many | TRBJ2-1 | TRBD2 | TRBV7-6 | TGTGCCAGCAGCTTAGTCGCCGGGGGGGCCGGGTACAATGAGCAGTTCTTC | CASSLVAGGAGYNEQFF
15 | many | TRBJ2-7 | NA | TRBV7-2 | TGTGCCAGCAGCTGGGCGACAGGTTCCTCCTACGAGCAGTACTTC | CASSWATGSSYEQYF